This T cell receptor (beta chain) was identified during a study of CD8 T cells in Susac syndrome (dated by TCRdb to the late 2010s). At the level of the whole study: Among the Susac syndrome patients who were sequenced, clinically active disease was present in over 5 and clinical remission was observed in fewer than 10. At blood withdrawal, Susac syndrome patients were either therapy-naive, taking corticosteroids (in some cases with IVIg as well), or taking IVIg alone. Repertoire sequencing was used to test whether CD8+ T cell activation and differentiation in Susac syndrome was antigen driven. Points the paper makes about the study in general: In the CD4+ T cell repertoire of Susac syndrome patients, clonal expansion was not detected. The TCR sequencing and HLA analysis was acknowledged to have included a relatively small number of individuals.

RNA was extracted using the RNeasy kit, and about 0.45 to 1 microgram was reverse transcribed with random hexamers. The immunoSEQ multiplex PCR assay, which covers 54 Vbeta and 13 Jbeta segments, was used to amplify TCR beta CDR3 regions. Bias from PCR amplification was corrected by using a synthetic template baseline for primer optimization and for computational correction. As for how the authors treated the data: Reads were assigned to V, D and J genes according to IMGT and analyzed in immunoSEQ Analyzer, with only productive sequences retained. Clonality was calculated as one minus the Shannon entropy normalized by log2 of the number of productive unique sequences. For each patient and control, public and private clones were evaluated within the 100 most prevalent clones. Clones were defined as Susac-specific when absent from the healthy and MS cohorts, from 1052 published viral clones and from other ImmuneACCESS disease sequences. TCRdb reprocessed the public reads (quality trimming at Q25 with fastp, clone calling with MiXCR) and kept in-frame beta chains. Rows with one shared CDR3 protein collapse into an entry with the most common genes and DNA. None of the V and J calls come from the authors' own analysis; TCRdb made them. The sample contains 150,000 to 200,000 distinct CDR3 sequences, roughly 94% of them found a single time. The top ten clonotypes cover more than 0.08% of the sample.

Notes on this clonotype: Which antigen it targets is not known. No much larger clonotype is one base removed from it; base qualities were not supplied.

Peripheral blood CD8+ and CD4+ T cells from healthy donors, Susac syndrome patients and multiple sclerosis patients were profiled using high-throughput TCR beta sequencing. Recently defined diagnostic criteria for definite or probable disease were met by the Susac syndrome patients. Bulk CD8+ and CD4+ T cells were purified magnetically by negative isolation, whereas CD8+ TEMRA cells were enriched by FACS. Blood was collected in EDTA tubes and processed within 24 hours, with PBMCs isolated through density gradient centrifugation. PBMCs intended for TCR sequencing were cryopreserved in liquid nitrogen and were subsequently thawed in a 37 degrees C water bath. Purity of sorted or isolated CD4+, CD8+ and CD8+ TEMRA cells was at least 90%. Ends trimmed: V by 1 base, J by 4 bases; bases unmatched to a gene: 10. The CDR3 numbers 17 residues from cysteine through phenylalanine. The only DNA kept is the CDR3, 51 bases in frame from the first base. For CDR1 and CDR2, the germline V gene (reference sequence) lists DFQATT and SNEGSKA.

The sequence was collected from a human donor with Susac syndrome. The sequenced sample was CD4+ T cells from PBMCs. The chain couples TRBV20-1 to TRBJ2-3; TRBD2 aligns with 11 central bases. The base sequence is TGCAGTGCTAGAGTACGCCGACTAGCGGGGAGGGCAGATACGCAGTATTTT. Its amino acids are CSARVRRLAGRADTQYF.